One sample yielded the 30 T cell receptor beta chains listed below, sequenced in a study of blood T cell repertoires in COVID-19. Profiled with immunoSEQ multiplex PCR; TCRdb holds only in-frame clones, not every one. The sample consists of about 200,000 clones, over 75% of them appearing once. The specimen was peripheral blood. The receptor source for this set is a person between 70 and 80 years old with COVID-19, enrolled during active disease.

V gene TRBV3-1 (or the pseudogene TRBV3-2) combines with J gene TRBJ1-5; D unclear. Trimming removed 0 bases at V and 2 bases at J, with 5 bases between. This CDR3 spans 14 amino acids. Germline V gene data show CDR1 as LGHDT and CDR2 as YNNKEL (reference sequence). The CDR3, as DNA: TGTGCCAGCAGCCAAGAAACAGGCAATCAGCCCCAGCATTTT. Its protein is CASSQETGNQPQHF.

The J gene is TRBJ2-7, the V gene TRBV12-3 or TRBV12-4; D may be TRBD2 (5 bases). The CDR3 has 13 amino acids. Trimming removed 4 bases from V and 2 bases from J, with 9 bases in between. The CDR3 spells CASSYALAYEQYF. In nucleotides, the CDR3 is TGTGCCAGCAGTTATGCACTAGCCTACGAGCAGTACTTC.

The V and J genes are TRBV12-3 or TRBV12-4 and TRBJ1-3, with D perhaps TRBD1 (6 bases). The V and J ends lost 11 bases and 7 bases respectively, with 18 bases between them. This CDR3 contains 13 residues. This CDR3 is CAGRRGAGNTIYF. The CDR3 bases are TGTGCCGGCCGCAGGGGAGCGGGGAACACCATATATTTT.

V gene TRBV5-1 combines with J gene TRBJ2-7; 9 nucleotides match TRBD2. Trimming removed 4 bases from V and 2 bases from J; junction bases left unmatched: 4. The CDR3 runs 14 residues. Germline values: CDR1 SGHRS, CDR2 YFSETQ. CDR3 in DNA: TGCGCCAGCAGCCCGCTAGCGGGACCCTACGAGCAGTACTTC. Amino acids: CASSPLAGPYEQYF.

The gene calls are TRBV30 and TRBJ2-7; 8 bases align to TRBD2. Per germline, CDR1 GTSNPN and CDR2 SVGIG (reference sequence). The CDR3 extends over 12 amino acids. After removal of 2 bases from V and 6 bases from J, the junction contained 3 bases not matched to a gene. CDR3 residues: CAWSRGGGEQYF. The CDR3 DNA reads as TGTGCCTGGAGTCGGGGGGGAGGCGAGCAGTACTTC.

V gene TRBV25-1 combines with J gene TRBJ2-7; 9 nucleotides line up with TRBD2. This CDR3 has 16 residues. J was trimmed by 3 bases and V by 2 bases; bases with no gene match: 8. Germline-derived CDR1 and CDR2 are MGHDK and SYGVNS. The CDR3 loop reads CASSEGGAGGIYEQYF. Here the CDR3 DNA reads TGTGCCAGCAGTGAAGGTGGAGCGGGGGGCATCTACGAGCAGTACTTC.

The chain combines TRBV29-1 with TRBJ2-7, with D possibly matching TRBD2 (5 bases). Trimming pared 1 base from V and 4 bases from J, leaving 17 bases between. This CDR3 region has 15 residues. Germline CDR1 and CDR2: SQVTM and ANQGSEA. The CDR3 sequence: CSVEGGVGVGYEQYF. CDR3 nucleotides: TGCAGCGTTGAAGGGGGAGTGGGCGTTGGGTACGAGCAGTACTTC.

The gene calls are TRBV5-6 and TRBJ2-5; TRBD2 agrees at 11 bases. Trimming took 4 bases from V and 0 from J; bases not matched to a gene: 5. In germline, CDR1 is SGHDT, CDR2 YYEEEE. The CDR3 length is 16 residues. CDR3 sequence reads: CASSTRLAGYQETQYF. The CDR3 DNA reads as TGTGCCAGCAGCACCAGACTAGCGGGGTACCAAGAGACCCAGTACTTC.

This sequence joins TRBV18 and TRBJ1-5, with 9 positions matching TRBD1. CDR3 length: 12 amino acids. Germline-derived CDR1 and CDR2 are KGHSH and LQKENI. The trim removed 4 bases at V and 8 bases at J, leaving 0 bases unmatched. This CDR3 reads CASSRTGEPQHF. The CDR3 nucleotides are TGTGCCAGCTCACGGACAGGGGAGCCCCAGCATTTT.

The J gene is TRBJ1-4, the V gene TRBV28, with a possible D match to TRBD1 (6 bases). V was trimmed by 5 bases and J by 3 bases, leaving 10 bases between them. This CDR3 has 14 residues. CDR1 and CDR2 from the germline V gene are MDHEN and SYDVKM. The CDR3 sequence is CASSIEGANEKLFF. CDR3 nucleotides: TGTGCCAGCAGTATTGAGGGGGCTAATGAAAAACTGTTTTTT.

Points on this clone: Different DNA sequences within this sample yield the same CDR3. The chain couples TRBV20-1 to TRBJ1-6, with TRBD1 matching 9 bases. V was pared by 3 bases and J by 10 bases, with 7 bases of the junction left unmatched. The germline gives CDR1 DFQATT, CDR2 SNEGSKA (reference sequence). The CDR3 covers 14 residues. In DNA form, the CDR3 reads TGCAGTGCTAGTTTGAGGACAGGGGTCTCACCCCTCCACTTT. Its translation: CSASLRTGVSPLHF.

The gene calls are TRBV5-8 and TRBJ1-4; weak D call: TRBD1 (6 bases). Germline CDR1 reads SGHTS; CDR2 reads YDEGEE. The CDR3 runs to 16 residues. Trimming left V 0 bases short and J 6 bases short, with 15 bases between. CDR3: CASSLGSGGQHEKLFF. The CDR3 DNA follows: TGTGCCAGCAGCTTGGGAAGCGGGGGCCAGCATGAAAAACTGTTTTTT.

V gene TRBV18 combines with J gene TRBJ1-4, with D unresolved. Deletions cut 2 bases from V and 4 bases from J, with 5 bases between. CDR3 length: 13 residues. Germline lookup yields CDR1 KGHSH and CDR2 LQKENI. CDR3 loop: CASSPSSNEKLFF. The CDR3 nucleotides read TGTGCCAGCTCACCATCTAGTAATGAAAAACTGTTTTTT.

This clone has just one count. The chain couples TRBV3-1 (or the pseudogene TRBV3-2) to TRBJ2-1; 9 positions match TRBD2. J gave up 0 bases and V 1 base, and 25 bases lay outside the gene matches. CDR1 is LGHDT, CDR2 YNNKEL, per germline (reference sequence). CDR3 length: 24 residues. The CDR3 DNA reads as TGTGCCAGCAGCCAAGGGTTAAGGCTAGCGGGGACTCCTTGGGGGTTAAGCTCCTACAATGAGCAGTTCTTC. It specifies CASSQGLRLAGTPWGLSSYNEQFF.

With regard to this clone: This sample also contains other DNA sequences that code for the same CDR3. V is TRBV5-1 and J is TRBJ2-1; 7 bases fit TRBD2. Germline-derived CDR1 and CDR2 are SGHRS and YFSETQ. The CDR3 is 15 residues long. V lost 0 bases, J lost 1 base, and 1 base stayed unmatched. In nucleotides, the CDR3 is TGCGCCAGCAGCTTGGGCGGGAGTTCCTACAATGAGCAGTTCTTC. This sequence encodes CASSLGGSSYNEQFF.

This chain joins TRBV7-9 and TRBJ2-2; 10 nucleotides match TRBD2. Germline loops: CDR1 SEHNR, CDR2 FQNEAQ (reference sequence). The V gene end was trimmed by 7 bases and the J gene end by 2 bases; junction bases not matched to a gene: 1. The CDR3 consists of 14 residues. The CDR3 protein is CASIAGGNTGELFF. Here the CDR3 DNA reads TGTGCCAGCATAGCGGGGGGAAACACCGGGGAGCTGTTTTTT.

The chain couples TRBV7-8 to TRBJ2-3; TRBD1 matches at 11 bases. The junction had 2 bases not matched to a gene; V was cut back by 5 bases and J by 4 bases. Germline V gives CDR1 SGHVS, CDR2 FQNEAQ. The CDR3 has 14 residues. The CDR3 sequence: CASSQDRGPDTQYF. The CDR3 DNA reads TGTGCCAGCAGCCAGGACAGGGGGCCAGATACGCAGTATTTT.

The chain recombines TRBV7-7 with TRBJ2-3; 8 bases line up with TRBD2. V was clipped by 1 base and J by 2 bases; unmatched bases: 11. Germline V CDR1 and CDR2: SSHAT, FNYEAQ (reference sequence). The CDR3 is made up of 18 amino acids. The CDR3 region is CASSLEPSWRGATDTQYF. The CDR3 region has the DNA TGTGCCAGCAGCTTAGAACCTAGTTGGCGGGGGGCCACAGATACGCAGTATTTT.

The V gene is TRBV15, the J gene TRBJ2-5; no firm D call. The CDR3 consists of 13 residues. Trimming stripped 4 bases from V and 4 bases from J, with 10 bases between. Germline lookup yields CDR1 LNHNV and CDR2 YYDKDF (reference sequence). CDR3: CATSMELAETQYF. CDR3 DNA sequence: TGTGCCACCAGCATGGAGTTGGCAGAGACCCAGTACTTC.

The CDR3 protein is CASSQKRILNEKLFF. The CDR3 nucleotides read TGTGCCAGCAGCCAGAAGAGAATACTTAATGAAAAACTGTTTTTT. The chain carries TRBV3-1 (or the pseudogene TRBV3-2) and TRBJ1-4; D is undetermined. The CDR3 extends over 15 amino acids. Germline V CDR1 and CDR2: LGHDT, YNNKEL (reference sequence). V lost 3 bases, J lost 4 bases, and 12 bases lay in between.

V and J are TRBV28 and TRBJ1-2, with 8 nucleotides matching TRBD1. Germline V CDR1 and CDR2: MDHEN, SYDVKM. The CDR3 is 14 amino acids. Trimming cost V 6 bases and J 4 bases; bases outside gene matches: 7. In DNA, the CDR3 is TGTGCCAGCAGCTCCGGGACAGGCCCCTATGGCTACACCTTC. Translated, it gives CASSSGTGPYGYTF.

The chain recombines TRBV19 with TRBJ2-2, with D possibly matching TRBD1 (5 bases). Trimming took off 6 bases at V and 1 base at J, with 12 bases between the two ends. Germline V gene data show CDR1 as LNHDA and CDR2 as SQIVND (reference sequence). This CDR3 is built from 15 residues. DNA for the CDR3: TGTGCCAGTAGCCTCCTTACAGGGAACACCGGGGAGCTGTTTTTT. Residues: CASSLLTGNTGELFF.

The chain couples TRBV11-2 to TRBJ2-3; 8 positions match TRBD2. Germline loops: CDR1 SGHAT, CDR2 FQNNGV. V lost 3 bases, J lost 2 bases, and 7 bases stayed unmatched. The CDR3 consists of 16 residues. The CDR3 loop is CASSLAGGPTTDTQYF. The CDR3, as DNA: TGTGCCAGCAGCTTGGCGGGGGGACCGACCACAGATACGCAGTATTTT.

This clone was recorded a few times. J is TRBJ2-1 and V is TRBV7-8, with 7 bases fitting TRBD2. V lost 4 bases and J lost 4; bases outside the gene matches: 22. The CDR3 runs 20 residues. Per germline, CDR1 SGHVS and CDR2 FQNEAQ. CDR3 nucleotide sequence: TGTGCCAGCAGCTCCTCGGGAGGACTGTCCACCTCTCTCCTGTACAATGAGCAGTTCTTC. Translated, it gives CASSSSGGLSTSLLYNEQFF.

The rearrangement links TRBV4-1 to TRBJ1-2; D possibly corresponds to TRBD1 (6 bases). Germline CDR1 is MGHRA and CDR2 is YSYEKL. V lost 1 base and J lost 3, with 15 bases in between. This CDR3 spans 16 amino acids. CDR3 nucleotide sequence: TGCGCCAGCAGCCAAGGAGATGACAGGATTTACTATGGCTACACCTTC. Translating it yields CASSQGDDRIYYGYTF.

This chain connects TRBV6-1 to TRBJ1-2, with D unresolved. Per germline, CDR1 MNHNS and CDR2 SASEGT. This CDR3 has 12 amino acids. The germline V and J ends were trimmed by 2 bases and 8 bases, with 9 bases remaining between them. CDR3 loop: CASSELGRGYTF. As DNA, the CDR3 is TGTGCCAGCAGTGAACTAGGTCGGGGCTACACCTTC.

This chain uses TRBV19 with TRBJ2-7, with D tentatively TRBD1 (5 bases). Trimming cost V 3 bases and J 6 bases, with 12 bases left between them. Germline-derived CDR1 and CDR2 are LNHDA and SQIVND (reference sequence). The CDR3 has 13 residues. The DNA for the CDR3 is TGTGCCAGTAGTATTGACGTAGACAGCGAGCAGTACTTC. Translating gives CASSIDVDSEQYF.

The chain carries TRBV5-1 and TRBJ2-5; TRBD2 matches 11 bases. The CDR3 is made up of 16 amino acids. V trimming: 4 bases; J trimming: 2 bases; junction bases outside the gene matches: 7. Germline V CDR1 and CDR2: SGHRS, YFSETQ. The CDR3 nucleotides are TGCGCCAGCAGCGTCTCTAGCGGGGGGAATCAAGAGACCCAGTACTTC. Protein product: CASSVSSGGNQETQYF.

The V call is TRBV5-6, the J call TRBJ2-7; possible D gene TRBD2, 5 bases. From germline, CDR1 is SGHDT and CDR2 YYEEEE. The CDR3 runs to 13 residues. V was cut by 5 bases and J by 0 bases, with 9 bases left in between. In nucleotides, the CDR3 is TGTGCCAGCAGTGCCGGGGTCTCCTACGAGCAGTACTTC. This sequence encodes CASSAGVSYEQYF.

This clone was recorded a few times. The CDR3 DNA follows: TGTGCCATCCCGGGGGTCGGGCCGATAGTGTATGGCTACACCTTC. It translates to CAIPGVGPIVYGYTF. The chain joins TRBV6-5 to TRBJ1-2; D might be TRBD1 (5 bases). Germline CDR1 reads MNHEY; CDR2 reads SVGAGI. V was cut by 10 bases and J by 5 bases, with 23 bases left in between. The CDR3 loop spans 15 amino acids.